This T cell receptor (beta chain) was identified in a study of blood T cell repertoires in COVID-19. Study at large: Samples of COVID-19 (acute and convalescent) were obtained from the United States, Italy and Spain. T cells, B-cell-depleted T cells, or PBMCs supplied cDNA or gDNA.

Germline V gene lookup returns CDR1 MGHRA and CDR2 YSYEKL. The CDR3 runs to 15 residues. V lost 8 bases, J lost 0 bases, and 14 bases lay in between. Libraries were prepared by immunoSEQ multiplex PCR; TCRdb keeps only in-frame clonotypes and omits some of them. This table holds 84,000 or so clones, about 81% found once. The V call is TRBV4-1, the J call TRBJ2-1; no clear D. The receptor was isolated from a human donor in a cohort sampled during active COVID-19. The material sequenced was peripheral blood. This CDR3 is CASARERSSYNEQFF. The DNA for the CDR3 is TGCGCCAGCGCTCGCGAAAGGAGCTCCTACAATGAGCAGTTCTTC.